Sequencing of this T cell receptor (beta chain) was carried out in a study of T cell repertoires in cytomegalovirus infection. Overall study context: Newly reported HLA-C-restricted and thoroughly characterized HLA-B-restricted CMV epitopes were employed. Public TCR beta signatures marked donors with CMV infection and the matching HLA. Whole-study results and caveats: People with CMV and the relevant HLA were identified by cumulative public TCR beta family frequency. Predominance within the ex vivo response was attributable to HLA-C-restricted CMV-specific TCR beta clonotypes.

TCRdb reanalysed the reads using MiXCR and keeps one entry per CDR3 protein. The table has hundreds of thousands of distinct CDR3 sequences, more than 25% seen once; the top ten hold about 14%. With regard to this clonotype: What it binds is not known.

This CDR3 has 13 residues. Trimming cost V 6 bases and J 8 bases, with 13 bases left between them. The germline CDR1 and CDR2 sequences are MGHDK and SYGVNS. Sequences were derived from cultured CD8+ T cells from PBMCs, sampled from culture after CMV antigen stimulation. The clonotype was recovered from a human donor in good health (CMV status not recorded). Some clones in this sample may be carry-over from other donors' samples. The rearrangement links TRBV25-1 to TRBJ2-2, with D uncertain. CDR3 sequence reads: CASSSGSLGELFF. The CDR3 bases are TGTGCCAGCAGCTCCGGGTCCCTGGGGGAGCTGTTTTTT.